This T cell receptor beta chain was recovered during a study of lymphopenia after photon versus proton radiotherapy. Whole-study findings and limits: Relative stability marked proton patients; photon patients lost diversity and naive cells. Larger post-nadir TCR diversity loss correlated inversely with survival in deceased patients. Oligoclonal CD8+ Temra expansion after nadir drove photon patients' diversity drop.

CDR3 length equals 15 residues. Germline CDR1 is SQVTM and CDR2 is ANQGSEA. V was clipped by 6 bases and J by 4 bases; unmatched bases: 10. As regards this clone: The antigen is not known.

TCRdb keeps only in-frame clones here, not all; method: immunoSEQ multiplex PCR. Of 25,000 to 35,000 clones listed, 89% are singletons. The sample consisted of peripheral blood, taken from a patient treated with proton-based radiotherapy. This TCR was sampled from a woman in her 70s with pancreatic cancer. Some clones in this sample may be carry-over from other donors' samples. The genes are TRBV29-1 and TRBJ1-2; TRBD1 matches at 11 bases. CDR3: CSVPGTGGTPYGYTF. CDR3 nucleotides: TGCAGCGTACCCGGGACAGGGGGAACCCCCTATGGCTACACCTTC.